This T cell receptor beta chain emerged from a study of T cells in Graves' hyperthyroidism and ophthalmopathy. The CDR3 has 15 amino acids. V lost 5 bases to trimming and J lost 5 bases, with 13 bases between them. Germline assignment: CDR1 ENHRY and CDR2 SYGVKD. Diagnosis rested on symptoms, serum thyroxine and TRAb, thyroid ultrasound, and orbital computed tomography. From RNA transcripts, TCR beta CDR3 regions were amplified. With the HTBI primer set, the TCR CDR3 went through a first round of RT-PCR. TCRdb re-derived calls from the multiplex PCR reads in MiXCR, one entry per CDR3 protein. The repertoire holds 490,000 or so distinct CDR3 sequences, with around 50% as singletons. The sample holds many counts of this clonotype. Its antigen is still unknown. Overall study findings and caveats: Blood samples included most of the expanded thyroid clonotypes exceeding 0.001.

Sequenced input: peripheral blood or thyroid tissue (not recorded which). The sequence derives from an adult woman with Graves' disease, either hyperthyroidism or ophthalmopathy (not recorded which). The rearrangement uses TRBV10-3 and TRBJ1-6; possible D gene TRBD1, 6 bases. CDR3: CAISRQDPNNSPLHF. In DNA form, the CDR3 reads TGTGCCATCAGTCGACAGGACCCGAATAATTCACCCCTCCACTTT.